This TCR beta chain was sequenced in a study of PD-L1 blockade in urothelial cancer. Study details: A median of around 1,500 T cells was found per tumor sample.

The germline V gene encodes CDR1 MDHEN and CDR2 SYDVKM. The CDR3 is made up of 16 amino acids. V lost 1 base to trimming and J lost 1 base, with 11 bases between them. Added to each PCR by spiking were synthetic TCR analog templates. Here immunoSEQ multiplex PCR was the method, and the copy in TCRdb shows in-frame clones only, minus some. The sample has about 35,000 clones, about a third seen once. This TCR came from a man aged 60 to 75 with urothelial cancer. Sequencing was performed on tumor tissue, taken before atezolizumab (anti-PD-L1) treatment. The rearrangement links TRBV28 to TRBJ1-3; D might be TRBD1 (6 bases). This CDR3 reads CASSLFKTGSGNTIYF. The CDR3, as DNA: TGTGCCAGCAGTTTATTCAAAACAGGGTCTGGAAACACCATATATTTT.